Here is one T cell receptor (beta chain) with its context. Its cognate antigen is unknown. This entry comes from a study of T cells expressing NK-cell markers. Whole-study context: There were seven HCMV-seropositive donors and one seronegative donor among the eight sequenced. Study observations and caveats: A handful of donors showed these clonotypes also leading the CD3+CD56-NKG2C+ fraction.

The CDR3 sequence is 11 residues long. TCRdb reprocessed the 5' RACE reads, with one entry per CDR3 protein and no DNA. The repertoire table contains under 200,000 distinct CDR3 sequences. The sample taken for sequencing was blood T cells: a sorted CD56 or NKG2C T cell subset, CD4+ or CD8+ T cells, or bulk PBMC T cells (not recorded which). This clonotype was sampled from a woman aged 18 to 75 in good health. V gene TRBV12-3 or TRBV12-4 combines with J gene TRBJ2-5. The CDR3 loop reads CASRQRETQYF.